These 9 T cell receptor beta chains were all obtained from the same sample, sequenced in a study of blood T cell repertoires in COVID-19. Only in-frame clones appear in the TCRdb table, and some are missing; sequencing was by immunoSEQ multiplex PCR. This table has some 160,000 clones, roughly 93% appearing once. The source material was peripheral blood. The receptors stem from a man aged 18-30 years with acute or convalescent COVID-19.

This chain uses TRBV11-2 with TRBJ1-1, with D hard to call. CDR3 size: 13 residues. Germline CDR1 is SGHAT and CDR2 is FQNNGV. The germline V and J ends were trimmed by 0 bases and 7 bases, with 9 bases remaining between them. The CDR3 sequence is CASSLDRRVEAFF. The DNA for the CDR3 is TGTGCCAGCAGCTTAGATCGGAGGGTTGAAGCTTTCTTT.

CDR3 region: CAGGRGMNTEAFF. The CDR3 DNA is TGTGCCGGGGGCAGGGGAATGAACACTGAAGCTTTCTTT. The chain links TRBV6-6 to TRBJ1-1; D possibly corresponds to TRBD1 (6 bases). The CDR3 is made up of 13 amino acids. The germline gives CDR1 MNHNY, CDR2 SVGAGI (reference sequence). The V gene lost 11 bases and the J gene lost 0 bases, with 13 bases spanning the gap.

The chain has TRBV28 and TRBJ1-1, with D possibly being TRBD1 (6 bases). Germline lookup yields CDR1 MDHEN and CDR2 SYDVKM. CDR3 size: 15 residues. V was shortened by 4 bases and J by 7 bases, with 19 bases between the two germline ends. CDR3 amino acids: CASSSFGGAPGEAFF. The DNA of the CDR3 is TGTGCCAGCAGTTCCTTTGGGGGGGCGCCGGGTGAAGCTTTCTTT.

The chain links TRBV29-1 to TRBJ1-1; possibly TRBD1 for D (6 bases). V shed 6 bases and J shed 4 bases, with 21 bases lying between them. The CDR3 runs 15 residues. Germline CDR1 is SQVTM and CDR2 is ANQGSEA. The CDR3 region is CSVTGGPGESTEAFF. CDR3 sequence (DNA): TGCAGCGTCACGGGGGGCCCAGGGGAGAGCACTGAAGCTTTCTTT.

V usage is TRBV5-1 and J usage is TRBJ2-1, with TRBD2 matching over 12 bases. With 4 bases clipped from V and 10 bases from J, the junction kept 9 bases outside the gene matches. Germline V CDR1 and CDR2: SGHRS, YFSETQ. The CDR3 runs 15 residues. CDR3 in DNA: TGCGCCAGCAGCCCCCTAGCGGGAGGGCCTGGGGAGCAGTTCTTC. Amino acid sequence: CASSPLAGGPGEQFF.

V usage is TRBV5-5 and J usage is TRBJ1-1, with a possible D match to TRBD1 (5 bases). Germline loops: CDR1 SGHKS, CDR2 YYEKEE (reference sequence). Trimming removed 0 bases at V and 10 bases at J, with 7 bases between. The CDR3 totals 11 residues. The CDR3 DNA follows: TGTGCCAGCAGCTTGGATAGGGGAGCTTTCTTT. Its protein is CASSLDRGAFF.

This clone showed up just once. V gene TRBV27 combines with J gene TRBJ1-1, with D unresolved. The CDR3 contains 13 residues. Germline CDR1 is MNHEY and CDR2 is SMNVEV (reference sequence). Trimming removed 5 bases from V and 3 bases from J, with 10 bases in between. The CDR3 nucleotides read TGTGCCAGCAGTCGGAGGGAGGACACTGAAGCTTTCTTT. Translated: CASSRREDTEAFF.

This chain links TRBV20-1 with TRBJ2-1, with a weak D call TRBD2 (5 bases). The germline V gene has CDR1 DFQATT and CDR2 SNEGSKA (reference sequence). This CDR3 has 14 residues. V dropped 3 bases and J dropped 3 bases, with 12 bases sitting between them. CDR3 sequence: CSASEASLYNEQFF. The CDR3 bases are TGCAGTGCTAGTGAGGCTAGCCTCTACAATGAGCAGTTCTTC.

This clone was found once. The chain carries TRBV9 and TRBJ2-2, with TRBD2 matching 12 bases. The CDR3 contains 16 residues. Germline V lookup: CDR1 SGDLS, CDR2 YYNGEE. Germline trimming cut 0 bases from V and 4 bases from J; bases unmatched to any gene: 1. As DNA, the CDR3 is TGTGCCAGCAGCGTAGCTAGCGGGAGGGCCACCGGGGAGCTGTTTTTT. This gives the protein CASSVASGRATGELFF.